A selection of T cell receptor beta chains follows, all from one sample in a study of cytomegalovirus exposure and HLA in healthy donors. The data were produced by immunoSEQ multiplex PCR, yet TCRdb's version contains in-frame clones alone and is incomplete. The sample contains roughly 120,000 clones, around 80% of which appear only once. The sequenced material came from PBMCs. These TCRs come from a man between 25 and 39 years old in good health and CMV-seropositive. CDR3s leave out the opening cysteine and the closing phenylalanine or tryptophan.

j_gene: -
v_gene: TRBV4-3
CDR3aa: ASSHGQGYEQY

j_gene: TRBJ2-4
v_gene: TRBV4-3
CDR3aa: ASSLSGGADIQY

j_gene: TRBJ2-7
v_gene: TRBV10-3
CDR3aa: AIRGGTSRDEQY

j_gene: TRBJ1-5
v_gene: TRBV19
CDR3aa: ASTDRGNQPQH

j_gene: TRBJ1-2
v_gene: TRBV19
CDR3aa: ASTVGRSNYGYT

j_gene: TRBJ2-7
v_gene: TRBV7-9
CDR3aa: ASSWPGQGISYEQY

j_gene: TRBJ1-1
v_gene: TRBV6-5
CDR3aa: ASTGQTEAF

j_gene: TRBJ1-1
v_gene: TRBV6-6
CDR3aa: AALGGNTEAF

j_gene: TRBJ2-5
v_gene: TRBV5-1
CDR3aa: ASSWTGGRQAETQY

j_gene: TRBJ2-1
v_gene: TRBV25-1
CDR3aa: ASSADRGIHNEQF

j_gene: TRBJ1-1
v_gene: TRBV4-1
CDR3aa: ASSHISENTEAF

j_gene: -
v_gene: TRBV10-2
CDR3aa: ASNTLAGESYYEQY

j_gene: TRBJ1-4
v_gene: TRBV28
CDR3aa: ASSMTSPTNEKLF

j_gene: TRBJ2-5
v_gene: TRBV29-1
CDR3aa: SVAAQEKETQY

j_gene: TRBJ1-1
v_gene: TRBV2
CDR3aa: ASSDPGGYTEAF

j_gene: TRBJ2-7
v_gene: TRBV30
CDR3aa: AWSGTGWGEQY

j_gene: TRBJ2-7
v_gene: TRBV27
CDR3aa: ASSPRQAIPFEQY

j_gene: TRBJ1-5
v_gene: TRBV2
CDR3aa: ASSDGGGNQPQH

j_gene: TRBJ1-1
v_gene: TRBV13
CDR3aa: ASSAGGFGEAF

j_gene: TRBJ1-5
v_gene: TRBV30
CDR3aa: AWSGVRGRNQPQH

j_gene: TRBJ2-3
v_gene: TRBV14
CDR3aa: ASSQAVRGVTDTQY

j_gene: TRBJ2-1
v_gene: TRBV1
CDR3aa: TSSHWTSSYNEQF

j_gene: TRBJ1-5
v_gene: TRBV7-8
CDR3aa: ASSLLYSNQPQH

j_gene: TRBJ2-7
v_gene: TRBV7-2
CDR3aa: ASSFQGATLEEQY

j_gene: TRBJ1-5
v_gene: TRBV2
CDR3aa: ASSTGLDQPQH

j_gene: TRBJ2-3
v_gene: TRBV27
CDR3aa: ASSSRTSGSTDTQY

j_gene: TRBJ1-1
v_gene: TRBV7-9
CDR3aa: ASSPGTEAF

j_gene: TRBJ2-5
v_gene: TRBV7-8
CDR3aa: ASSKQSGGRWKTQY

j_gene: TRBJ1-4
v_gene: TRBV4-1
CDR3aa: ASSQAGQGYREKLF